Listed below are T cell receptor beta chains from one sample, sequenced in a study of cytomegalovirus exposure and HLA in healthy donors. The assay was immunoSEQ multiplex PCR, and TCRdb's table has in-frame clones only and misses some. In the table there are 98,000 or so clones, roughly 79% of which are singletons. Sequences were obtained from PBMCs. All receptors come from a man aged 60 to 69 in good health and CMV-seropositive. Both conserved end residues are part of each CDR3. The order of the fields is V gene, D gene, clone size, J gene, CDR3 DNA, CDR3 protein. D genes are given only for firm matches. Clone sizes are given selectively: once, few, many, or a class where the clone is expanded.

v_gene: TRBV30; d_gene: TRBD1; abundance: -; j_gene: TRBJ1-6; CDR3nt: TGTGCCTGGAGTGTACGGGGACAGGGGGGTTCACCCCTCCACTTT; CDR3aa: CAWSVRGQGGSPLHF
v_gene: TRBV19; d_gene: -; abundance: -; j_gene: TRBJ2-3; CDR3nt: TGTGCCAGTAGTATGATAGGGGCGCATTTTCAACAGTATTTT; CDR3aa: CASSMIGAHFQQYF
v_gene: TRBV7-2; d_gene: -; abundance: -; j_gene: TRBJ2-1; CDR3nt: TGTGCCAGCAGCACTCGACTAGTGAACAATGAGCAGTTCTTC; CDR3aa: CASSTRLVNNEQFF
v_gene: TRBV5-1; d_gene: -; abundance: -; j_gene: TRBJ2-5; CDR3nt: TGCGCCAGCAGCTTGGTTGCGACGGGCCAAGAGACCCAGTACTTC; CDR3aa: CASSLVATGQETQYF
v_gene: TRBV7-9; d_gene: -; abundance: -; j_gene: TRBJ1-2; CDR3nt: TGTGCCAGCAGCTCCACAGACTACGAGCCCTATGGCTACACCTTC; CDR3aa: CASSSTDYEPYGYTF
v_gene: TRBV7-8; d_gene: TRBD1; abundance: -; j_gene: TRBJ2-7; CDR3nt: TGTGCCAGCAGCTCAACAGGGGGACAGGGAGACTACGAGCAGTACTTC; CDR3aa: CASSSTGGQGDYEQYF
v_gene: TRBV5-6; d_gene: -; abundance: -; j_gene: TRBJ2-7; CDR3nt: TGTGCCAGCAGCTTCAGTTACGAGCAGTACTTC; CDR3aa: CASSFSYEQYF
v_gene: TRBV4-1; d_gene: -; abundance: -; j_gene: TRBJ1-3; CDR3nt: TGCGCCAGCAGCCAAGAAAGGAAGGAGAGGGGAAACACCATATATTTT; CDR3aa: CASSQERKERGNTIYF
v_gene: TRBV10-3; d_gene: TRBD1; abundance: -; j_gene: TRBJ2-2; CDR3nt: TGTGCCATCACTCGGACAGGGGATGTCGGGGAGCTGTTTTTT; CDR3aa: CAITRTGDVGELFF
v_gene: TRBV21-1; d_gene: -; abundance: -; j_gene: TRBJ1-5; CDR3nt: TGTGCCAGCAGCAAAAGCACGTCGAACAGAGAAAATCAGCCCCAGCATTTT; CDR3aa: CASSKSTSNRENQPQHF
v_gene: TRBV5-4; d_gene: -; abundance: -; j_gene: TRBJ2-5; CDR3nt: TGTGCCAGCAGCTTTGACACGGAGACCCAGTACTTC; CDR3aa: CASSFDTETQYF
v_gene: TRBV5-6; d_gene: -; abundance: -; j_gene: TRBJ2-7; CDR3nt: TGTGCCAGCAGCTTGGGGAGATTCTACGAGCAGTACTTC; CDR3aa: CASSLGRFYEQYF
v_gene: TRBV6-6; d_gene: -; abundance: -; j_gene: TRBJ1-1; CDR3nt: TGTGCCAGCAGTTACGCCGGGAGTGCGAACACTGAAGCTTTCTTT; CDR3aa: CASSYAGSANTEAFF
v_gene: TRBV28; d_gene: -; abundance: -; j_gene: TRBJ2-5; CDR3nt: TGTGCCAGCAGTCGACAGCATTCAGAGACCCAGTACTTC; CDR3aa: CASSRQHSETQYF
v_gene: TRBV5-4; d_gene: -; abundance: once; j_gene: TRBJ2-5; CDR3nt: TGTGCCAGCAGCTTGGGCCAGTCTCAAGAGACCCAGTACTTC; CDR3aa: CASSLGQSQETQYF
v_gene: TRBV14; d_gene: -; abundance: -; j_gene: TRBJ2-2; CDR3nt: TGTGCCAGCAGCCAAGTGCTACACACCGGGGAGCTGTTTTTT; CDR3aa: CASSQVLHTGELFF
v_gene: TRBV10-3; d_gene: -; abundance: -; j_gene: TRBJ2-5; CDR3nt: TGTGCCATCAGTGGACTATTGCGGCAAGAGACCCAGTACTTC; CDR3aa: CAISGLLRQETQYF
v_gene: TRBV7-2; d_gene: -; abundance: -; j_gene: TRBJ2-7; CDR3nt: TGTGCCAGCAGCTCAGAGACAGGCCCCTACGAGCAGTACTTC; CDR3aa: CASSSETGPYEQYF
v_gene: TRBV4-1; d_gene: TRBD1; abundance: -; j_gene: TRBJ2-6; CDR3nt: TGCGCCAGCAGCCAAGACCAGGGGGCAGGTGGGGCCAACGTCCTGACTTTC; CDR3aa: CASSQDQGAGGANVLTF
v_gene: TRBV6-6; d_gene: -; abundance: -; j_gene: TRBJ2-1; CDR3nt: TGTGCCAGCAGTTGGTCGCAGTCGACTAATTACAATGAGCAGTTCTTC; CDR3aa: CASSWSQSTNYNEQFF
v_gene: TRBV18; d_gene: TRBD2; abundance: -; j_gene: TRBJ2-7; CDR3nt: TGTGCCAGCTCACCACGTATAGCGGGGAATTACGAGCAGTACTTC; CDR3aa: CASSPRIAGNYEQYF
v_gene: TRBV7-2; d_gene: -; abundance: -; j_gene: TRBJ2-6; CDR3nt: TGCGCCAGCAGCCAAGATGGCGAGGTATCCGGGGCCAACGTCCTGACTTTC; CDR3aa: CASSQDGEVSGANVLTF
v_gene: TRBV7-2; d_gene: -; abundance: -; j_gene: TRBJ1-1; CDR3nt: TGTGCCAGCAGCTTAGTGACGGGCACTGAAGCTTTCTTT; CDR3aa: CASSLVTGTEAFF
v_gene: TRBV6-1; d_gene: -; abundance: -; j_gene: TRBJ2-5; CDR3nt: TGTGCCAGCAGTGAATTTCTAACAGGCGAGACCCAGTACTTC; CDR3aa: CASSEFLTGETQYF
v_gene: TRBV19; d_gene: TRBD1; abundance: -; j_gene: TRBJ2-1; CDR3nt: TGTGCCAGTAGTATAGAGGTTGGGACAGGAATTTACAATGAGCAGTTCTTC; CDR3aa: CASSIEVGTGIYNEQFF
v_gene: TRBV19; d_gene: TRBD1; abundance: -; j_gene: TRBJ1-1; CDR3nt: TGTGCCAGTAGTAAACGAGGGACAGGGGTTGGGAACACTGAAGCTTTCTTT; CDR3aa: CASSKRGTGVGNTEAFF
v_gene: TRBV13; d_gene: TRBD1; abundance: -; j_gene: TRBJ2-5; CDR3nt: TGTGCCAGCAGCTTCTTGGGTTGGACAGGGGAATTTTCAGAGACCCAGTACTTC; CDR3aa: CASSFLGWTGEFSETQYF
v_gene: TRBV28; d_gene: TRBD1; abundance: -; j_gene: TRBJ1-5; CDR3nt: TGTGCCAGCAGTCTCGGACAGGGGAGTAAGGCGGATCAGCCCCAGCATTTT; CDR3aa: CASSLGQGSKADQPQHF
v_gene: TRBV14; d_gene: TRBD1; abundance: -; j_gene: TRBJ2-7; CDR3nt: TGTGCCAGCAGCCCCCGGACAGGGTGGCCCGTAACCAACGAGCAGTACTTC; CDR3aa: CASSPRTGWPVTNEQYF
v_gene: TRBV10-1; d_gene: TRBD1; abundance: once; j_gene: TRBJ2-7; CDR3nt: TGCGCCAGCGAGTCTCGGGACAGGTCCCCACTTCGGGCCTACGAGCAGTACTTC; CDR3aa: CASESRDRSPLRAYEQYF
v_gene: TRBV2; d_gene: -; abundance: -; j_gene: TRBJ2-7; CDR3nt: TGTGCCAGCAGTGAAGAGGGACTCAGCTCCTACGAGCAGTACTTC; CDR3aa: CASSEEGLSSYEQYF
v_gene: TRBV18; d_gene: -; abundance: -; j_gene: TRBJ2-1; CDR3nt: TGTGCCAGCTCACCACGTGGCGGGGACGGGTACAATGAGCAGTTCTTC; CDR3aa: CASSPRGGDGYNEQFF
v_gene: TRBV19; d_gene: -; abundance: -; j_gene: TRBJ2-7; CDR3nt: TGTGCCAGTAGTATTCCCCAGGTGGCCGCCGAGCAGTACTTC; CDR3aa: CASSIPQVAAEQYF
v_gene: TRBV15; d_gene: TRBD1; abundance: -; j_gene: TRBJ1-1; CDR3nt: TGTGCCACCAGCAGGCGGGACAGGGTATATGAAGCTTTCTTT; CDR3aa: CATSRRDRVYEAFF
v_gene: TRBV5-1; d_gene: -; abundance: -; j_gene: TRBJ2-7; CDR3nt: TGCGCCAGCATCAAGGGGCCCGACTCCCCCTACGAGCAGTACTTC; CDR3aa: CASIKGPDSPYEQYF
v_gene: TRBV27; d_gene: TRBD2; abundance: -; j_gene: TRBJ2-3; CDR3nt: TGTGCCAGCAGTATCAGGACTAGCGGGGGGACCGCGGGAGATACGCAGTATTTT; CDR3aa: CASSIRTSGGTAGDTQYF
v_gene: TRBV15; d_gene: -; abundance: -; j_gene: TRBJ1-1; CDR3nt: TGTGCCACCAGCAGAGTCCGGCAGGATAATGCTTTCTTT; CDR3aa: CATSRVRQDNAFF
v_gene: TRBV12-5; d_gene: TRBD2; abundance: -; j_gene: TRBJ2-5; CDR3nt: TGTGCTAGTGGTTGGTCAGGGCGGGGGTTCCAAGAGACCCAGTACTTC; CDR3aa: CASGWSGRGFQETQYF
v_gene: TRBV11-3; d_gene: TRBD2; abundance: -; j_gene: TRBJ2-2; CDR3nt: TGTGCCAGCAGCGGACGTGGACTAGCGGGGGATCCGAACACCGGGGAGCTGTTTTTT; CDR3aa: CASSGRGLAGDPNTGELFF
v_gene: TRBV5-1; d_gene: -; abundance: -; j_gene: TRBJ1-3; CDR3nt: TGCGCCAGCAGTTTGAGCGGTCAGGGGTCCGGAAACACCATATATTTT; CDR3aa: CASSLSGQGSGNTIYF
v_gene: TRBV15; d_gene: -; abundance: once; j_gene: TRBJ1-6; CDR3nt: TGTGCCACCAGCCCCCGACAGATTTCACCCCTCCACTTT; CDR3aa: CATSPRQISPLHF
v_gene: TRBV5-8; d_gene: -; abundance: -; j_gene: TRBJ2-5; CDR3nt: TGTGCCAGCAGCTTGGATCTAGAGACCCAGTACTTC; CDR3aa: CASSLDLETQYF
v_gene: TRBV4-2; d_gene: TRBD2; abundance: -; j_gene: TRBJ2-7; CDR3nt: TGTGCCAGCAGCCAATCGGGACTAGCGGGGGGTAACTCCTACGAGCAGTACTTC; CDR3aa: CASSQSGLAGGNSYEQYF
v_gene: TRBV7-6; d_gene: -; abundance: -; j_gene: TRBJ2-1; CDR3nt: TGTGCCAGCAGCTTAGAGTGGGCAAACAATGAGCAGTTCTTC; CDR3aa: CASSLEWANNEQFF
v_gene: TRBV6-1; d_gene: -; abundance: -; j_gene: TRBJ2-3; CDR3nt: TGTGCCAGCAGTATACGGGACTCGGGGGCAGATACGCAGTATTTT; CDR3aa: CASSIRDSGADTQYF
v_gene: TRBV4-1; d_gene: TRBD1; abundance: -; j_gene: TRBJ2-7; CDR3nt: TGCGCCAGCAGCCATGCCGGGACAGGATCCTACGAGCAGTACTTC; CDR3aa: CASSHAGTGSYEQYF